Below, 10 T cell receptor beta chains from the same sample are listed, as sequenced in a study of T cell repertoires in cytomegalovirus infection. One entry per CDR3 protein, called by TCRdb with MiXCR from the reads. The profile shows about 920,000 distinct CDR3 sequences, approximately 31% of them singletons. The antigens of these receptors remain unknown. The material sequenced was cultured CD8+ T cells from PBMCs, taken from culture after CMV antigen stimulation. The source of these receptors is a human donor in good health (CMV status not recorded). Some clones in this sample may be carry-over from other donors' samples.

The sample holds a few counts of this clonotype. J is TRBJ1-5 and V is TRBV6-6; D gene ambiguous. The germline gives CDR1 MNHNY, CDR2 SVGAGI (reference sequence). There are 13 residues in the CDR3. V was cut by 6 bases and J by 7 bases, with 13 bases left in between. DNA for the CDR3: TGTGCCAGCAGCCCCGCTGTACCCCAGCCCCAGCATTTT. It translates to CASSPAVPQPQHF.

The CDR3 loop reads CATLPPVPGTGRLGTEAFF. The CDR3 coding sequence is TGTGCCACACTCCCCCCCGTCCCCGGGACAGGGAGGCTTGGTACTGAAGCTTTCTTT. The chain is built from TRBV19 and TRBJ1-1; 9 bases are a match to TRBD1. Germline V gives CDR1 LNHDA, CDR2 SQIVND (reference sequence). The CDR3 totals 19 residues. Trimming cost V 10 bases and J 5 bases; bases outside gene matches: 26.

This clonotype was found a few times. CDR3 sequence (DNA): TGTGCCAGCAGCCGACCTTTAGCGGGGGGCCCGGGCAATGAGCAGTTCTTC. Translation gives CASSRPLAGGPGNEQFF. The chain joins TRBV27 to TRBJ2-1; TRBD2 agrees at 10 bases. The CDR3 length is 17 residues. Trimming cost V 6 bases and J 6 bases; bases outside gene matches: 14. Germline assignment: CDR1 MNHEY and CDR2 SMNVEV (reference sequence).

The gene calls are TRBV5-1 and TRBJ2-1, with 10 nucleotides matching TRBD2. CDR1 and CDR2 from the germline V gene are SGHRS and YFSETQ. This CDR3 is built from 16 residues. J was trimmed by 4 bases and V by 3 bases; bases with no gene match: 7. CDR3 sequence: CASSSELAGPYNEQFF. CDR3 in DNA: TGCGCCAGCAGCTCGGAACTAGCGGGGCCATACAATGAGCAGTTCTTC.

The table lists this clonotype with a few counts. This chain connects TRBV6-6 to TRBJ1-1, with D possibly being TRBD1 (6 bases). V was pared by 2 bases and J by 2 bases, with 15 bases between. This CDR3 has 16 residues. Germline-derived CDR1 and CDR2 are MNHNY and SVGAGI (reference sequence). The CDR3 loop reads CASSYGLGQRNTEAFF. The CDR3 region has the DNA TGTGCCAGCAGTTACGGCCTTGGACAGCGTAACACTGAAGCTTTCTTT.

Only a few counts were recorded for this clonotype. The genes are TRBV28 and TRBJ2-5; the D gene is possibly TRBD2 (6 bases). Looked up from germline, CDR1 is MDHEN and CDR2 is SYDVKM. The CDR3 length is 14 residues. V lost 6 bases to trimming and J lost 2 bases, with 13 bases between them. CDR3: CASSSEGLQETQYF. CDR3 nucleotide sequence: TGTGCCAGCAGCTCAGAGGGACTGCAAGAGACCCAGTACTTC.

In DNA form, the CDR3 reads TGTGCCAGCAGATTAGGTTCAGGGGAGATTGGTGTCCAGTACTTC. It specifies CASRLGSGEIGVQYF. The rearrangement uses TRBV6-6 and TRBJ2-5, with D maybe TRBD1 (6 bases). Germline CDR1 MNHNY, CDR2 SVGAGI (reference sequence). This CDR3 spans 15 amino acids. V was pared by 6 bases and J by 10 bases, with 24 bases between.

The chain has TRBV19 and TRBJ2-1; 9 bases are shared with TRBD1. After removal of 3 bases from V and 4 bases from J, the junction contained 4 bases not matched to a gene. The CDR3 is 15 amino acids. Germline V CDR1 and CDR2: LNHDA, SQIVND (reference sequence). CDR3 region: CASSMRDRVYNEQFF. Written as DNA, the CDR3 is TGTGCCAGTAGTATGCGGGACAGGGTGTACAATGAGCAGTTCTTC.

This clonotype was observed at least ten times. The rearrangement joins TRBV7-8 to TRBJ2-5; D remains unclear. Looked up from germline, CDR1 is SGHVS and CDR2 is FQNEAQ. The CDR3 extends over 13 amino acids. The germline V and J ends were trimmed by 0 bases and 14 bases, with 16 bases remaining between them. CDR3 nucleotides: TGTGCCAGCAGCTTAGCGCTAATGGGTCTACTATACTTC. Its translation is CASSLALMGLLYF.

This clonotype has a handful of counts. V gene TRBV6-5 combines with J gene TRBJ2-2, with unresolved D. Germline CDR1 MNHEY, CDR2 SVGAGI. This CDR3 is built from 17 residues. The V and J ends lost 8 bases and 0 bases respectively, with 19 bases between them. CDR3 DNA sequence: TGTGCCAGCCTCCTGAACAGTTTTTACGCGAACACCGGGGAGCTGTTTTTT. This translates into CASLLNSFYANTGELFF.